Included here is one T cell receptor beta chain sequence, with context. Participants had their cohort set by participant-reported clinical history. Data came from immunoSEQ multiplex PCR; TCRdb stores just in-frame clones and leaves some out. The data show around 250,000 clones, roughly 82% seen once. The source of the sample is a study of blood T cell repertoires in COVID-19. Trimming cost V 5 bases and J 1 base; bases outside gene matches: 5. The CDR3 sequence is 16 residues long. Germline CDR1 is SGHVS and CDR2 is FQNEAQ. Sequenced input: PBMCs or T cells enriched from blood (not recorded which). This receptor was identified in a woman in her fifties or sixties who had recovered from COVID-19. The gene calls are TRBV7-8 and TRBJ1-6, with 7 bases lining up with TRBD1. The CDR3 DNA reads as TGTGCCAGCAGCCCCCACAGGGGTTCCTATAATTCACCCCTCCACTTT. It is translated as CASSPHRGSYNSPLHF. The entire variable domain, with the rest obtained from reference TRBV7-8 and TRBJ1-6, is as follows: GAGVSQSPRYKVAKRGQDVALRCDPISGHVSLFWYQQALGQGPEFLTYFQNEAQLDKSGLPSDRFFAERPEGSVSTLKIQRTQQEDSAVYLCASSPHRGSYNSPLHFGNGTRLTVT.